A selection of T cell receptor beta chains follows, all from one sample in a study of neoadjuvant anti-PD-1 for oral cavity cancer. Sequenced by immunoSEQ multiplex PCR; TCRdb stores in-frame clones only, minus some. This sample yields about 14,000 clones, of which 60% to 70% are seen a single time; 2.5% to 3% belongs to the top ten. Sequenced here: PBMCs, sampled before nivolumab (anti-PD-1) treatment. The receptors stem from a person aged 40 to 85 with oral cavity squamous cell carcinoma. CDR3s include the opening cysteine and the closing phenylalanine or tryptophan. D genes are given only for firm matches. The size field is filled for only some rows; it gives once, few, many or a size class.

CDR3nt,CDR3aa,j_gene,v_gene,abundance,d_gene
TGTGCCAGCAGCCCGGACCCGGGTCTTCAGCAGTACTTC,CASSPDPGLQQYF,TRBJ2-7,TRBV5-4,once,NA
TGTGCCAGCAGTCAGACAGGGCAGCCCCAGCATTTT,CASSQTGQPQHF,TRBJ1-5,TRBV27,few,TRBD1
TGTGCCAGCAGTGAAGCTCGAGGGATCCCACCTTCTTACAATGAGCAGTTCTTC,CASSEARGIPPSYNEQFF,TRBJ2-1,TRBV2,NA,NA
TGTGCCAGCAGCGATCGATCCCGGGACAGGGGAGATTATACGCAGTATTTT,CASSDRSRDRGDYTQYF,TRBJ2-3,TRBV9,once,TRBD1
TGTGCCAGCTTCAAGGCGATGAACACTGAAGCTTTCTTT,CASFKAMNTEAFF,TRBJ1-1,TRBV2,NA,NA
TGTGCCAGCAGTTTGGGGGGTGAGCAGTTCTTC,CASSLGGEQFF,TRBJ2-1,TRBV2,once,NA
TGCGCCAGCAGCTTGGTCGGTCAGGCTTTATCTGGAAACACCATATATTTT,CASSLVGQALSGNTIYF,TRBJ1-3,TRBV5-1,NA,NA
TGTGCCAGCAGCGTCGGACTCGTCGACGAGCAGTACTTC,CASSVGLVDEQYF,TRBJ2-7,TRBV6-1,few,NA
TGCGCCAGCAGCCTGTCCGTGGGAATCTCTGGAAACACCATATATTTT,CASSLSVGISGNTIYF,TRBJ1-3,TRBV5-1,NA,NA
TGTGCTAGTGGTTTGGTAGTCTCTCAGGCCGCAGATACGCAGTATTTT,CASGLVVSQAADTQYF,TRBJ2-3,TRBV12-5,NA,NA
TGTGCCAGCAGTGACAGGGGGAGCAATCAGCCCCAGCATTTT,CASSDRGSNQPQHF,TRBJ1-5,TRBV6-4,NA,NA
TGTGCCAGTCGGACAGGGCTTAACTATGGCTACACCTTC,CASRTGLNYGYTF,TRBJ1-2,TRBV19,few,TRBD1
TGTGCCACTTCAGTGGGGGTGGACACTGAAGCTTTCTTT,CATSVGVDTEAFF,TRBJ1-1,TRBV19,few,NA
TGTGCCAGCAGCTCCAACACCGGGGAGCTGTTTTTT,CASSSNTGELFF,TRBJ2-2,TRBV7-3,NA,NA
TGTGCCAGCAGTAGACTAGCGGACTCCTACGAGCAGTACTTC,CASSRLADSYEQYF,TRBJ2-7,TRBV6-1,NA,TRBD2
TGTGCCAGCAGCTTAGTCAGCGGAACTCAAGAGACCCAGTACTTC,CASSLVSGTQETQYF,TRBJ2-5,TRBV7-9,NA,NA
TGTGCCTGGGACGTAGCCGGGGAGCTGTTTTTT,CAWDVAGELFF,TRBJ2-2,TRBV30,NA,NA
TGTGCCAGCAGTTACTTAGGGGGCAGGTCACCCCTCCACTTT,CASSYLGGRSPLHF,TRBJ1-6,TRBV6-5,few,TRBD1
TGTGCCAGCAAGTTTCAGGGAGGGGACAATCAGCCCCAGCATTTT,CASKFQGGDNQPQHF,TRBJ1-5,TRBV28,NA,NA
TGTGCCAGCAGCTTGGGTGAGTGGGTCTACAATGAGCAGTTCTTC,CASSLGEWVYNEQFF,TRBJ2-1,TRBV5-6,NA,NA
TGTGCCAGCAGCGCCGAGGGGGGGTCTAGCACAGATACGCAGTATTTT,CASSAEGGSSTDTQYF,TRBJ2-3,TRBV9,NA,NA
TGTGCCAGCAGCCCGGCCTCATCCTACAATGAGCAGTTCTTC,CASSPASSYNEQFF,TRBJ2-1,TRBV14,NA,NA